This entry lists 5 T cell receptor beta chains sequenced from one sample in a study of shared clonotypes between healthy human individuals. The data were produced by immunoSEQ multiplex PCR, yet TCRdb's version contains in-frame clones alone and is incomplete. The sample records roughly 1,100,000 clones, 60% to 80% being singletons. Material for sequencing was memory CD4+ T cells sorted from blood. Noted subset: CD45RA-negative fraction. All receptors come from a man younger than 35 in good health.

The CDR3 spells CASSLDRGHPGETQYF. The CDR3 DNA reads TGTGCCAGCAGCTTAGATAGGGGCCACCCGGGGGAGACCCAGTACTTC. V is TRBV7-8 and J is TRBJ2-5; D is possibly TRBD1 or TRBD2 (5 bases each). V gave up 1 base and J gave up 5 bases, with 17 bases separating them. CDR3 length: 16 amino acids. Germline CDR1 is SGHVS and CDR2 is FQNEAQ.

J is TRBJ1-2 and V is TRBV5-4, with D unresolved. CDR1 is SGHNT and CDR2 is YYREEE in the germline V gene (reference sequence). CDR3 size: 13 residues. Trimming removed 3 bases from V and 3 bases from J, with 9 bases in between. The DNA of the CDR3 is TGTGCCAGCAGCTCGGACGGCCACTATGGCTACACCTTC. It specifies CASSSDGHYGYTF.

This clone has only one observation. The J gene is TRBJ2-1, the V gene TRBV9; D remains unclear. CDR3 length: 15 residues. Deletions cut 0 bases from V and 0 bases from J, with 7 bases between. CDR1 SGDLS and CDR2 YYNGEE come from the germline V gene. Here the CDR3 DNA reads TGTGCCAGCAGCGTAGAATCGAGCTCCTACAATGAGCAGTTCTTC. Translation: CASSVESSSYNEQFF. The full variable domain, in which reference TRBV9 and TRBJ2-1 provide the parts outside the CDR3, is DSGVTQTPKHLITATGQRVTLRCSPRSGDLSVYWYQQSLDQGLQFLIQYYNGEERAKGNILERFSAQQFPDLHSELNLSSLELGDSALYFCASSVESSSYNEQFFGPGTRLTVL.

V usage is TRBV6-1 and J usage is TRBJ2-1; D might be TRBD1 (5 bases). V lost 4 bases and J lost 2, with 12 bases in between. The CDR3 totals 15 residues. Germline V gives CDR1 MNHNS, CDR2 SASEGT. The CDR3 region is CASSAEGAAYNEQFF. CDR3 DNA sequence: TGTGCCAGCAGTGCGGAAGGGGCTGCCTACAATGAGCAGTTCTTC.

The rearrangement uses TRBV5-1 and TRBJ2-7; D ambiguous. From germline, CDR1 is SGHRS and CDR2 YFSETQ. This CDR3 is built from 12 residues. Trimming stripped 1 base from V and 6 bases from J, with 8 bases between. The CDR3 reads CASSLFRSEQYF. CDR3 nucleotide sequence: TGCGCCAGCAGCTTGTTCAGATCCGAGCAGTACTTC.